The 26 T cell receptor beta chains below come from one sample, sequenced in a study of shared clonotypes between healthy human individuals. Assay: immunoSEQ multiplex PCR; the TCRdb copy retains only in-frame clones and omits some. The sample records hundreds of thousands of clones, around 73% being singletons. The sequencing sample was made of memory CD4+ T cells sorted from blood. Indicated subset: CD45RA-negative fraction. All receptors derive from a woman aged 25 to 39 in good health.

The CDR3 spells CASSEVSLEPQHF. CDR3 bases: TGTGCCAGCAGTGAAGTCAGCTTGGAGCCCCAGCATTTT. The chain has TRBV2 and TRBJ1-5; no clear D gene. This CDR3 has 13 residues. The V end lost 1 base, the J end lost 8 bases, and 9 bases lay between the germline ends. CDR1 and CDR2 (germline): SNHLY, FYNNEI.

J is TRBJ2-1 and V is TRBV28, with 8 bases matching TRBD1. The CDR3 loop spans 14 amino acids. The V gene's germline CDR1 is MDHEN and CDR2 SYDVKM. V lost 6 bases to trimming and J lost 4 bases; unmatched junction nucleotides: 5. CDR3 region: CASSGQGTYNEQFF. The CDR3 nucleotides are TGTGCCAGCAGCGGACAGGGAACATACAATGAGCAGTTCTTC.

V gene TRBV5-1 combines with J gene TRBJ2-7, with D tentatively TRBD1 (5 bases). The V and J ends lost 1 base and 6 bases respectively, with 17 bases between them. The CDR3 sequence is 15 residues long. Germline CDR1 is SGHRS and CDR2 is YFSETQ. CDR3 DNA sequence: TGCGCCAGCAGCTTGTATCTATGGCAGGGTGGCGAGCAGTACTTC. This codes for CASSLYLWQGGEQYF.

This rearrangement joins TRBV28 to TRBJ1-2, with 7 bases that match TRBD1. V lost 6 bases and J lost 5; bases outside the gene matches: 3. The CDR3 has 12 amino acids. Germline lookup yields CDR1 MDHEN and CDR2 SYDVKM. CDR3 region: CASRTTGYGYTF. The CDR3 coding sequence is TGTGCCAGCAGAACGACAGGGTATGGCTACACCTTC.

The CDR3 DNA reads TGCGCCAGCACCAACAGGCTGCGCGAGACCCAGTACTTC. Its translation is CASTNRLRETQYF. The rearrangement uses TRBV10-2 and TRBJ2-5, with a weak D call TRBD1 (5 bases). The CDR3 is 13 amino acids. Trimming left V 7 bases short and J 5 bases short, with 14 bases between. Looked up from germline, CDR1 is WSHSY and CDR2 is SAAADI.

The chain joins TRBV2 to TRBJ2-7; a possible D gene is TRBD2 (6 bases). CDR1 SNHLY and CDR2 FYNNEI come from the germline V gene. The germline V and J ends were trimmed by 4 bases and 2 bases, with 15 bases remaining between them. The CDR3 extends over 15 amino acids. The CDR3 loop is CASSAASVLAYEQYF. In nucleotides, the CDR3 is TGTGCCAGCAGTGCGGCTAGCGTCCTCGCCTACGAGCAGTACTTC.

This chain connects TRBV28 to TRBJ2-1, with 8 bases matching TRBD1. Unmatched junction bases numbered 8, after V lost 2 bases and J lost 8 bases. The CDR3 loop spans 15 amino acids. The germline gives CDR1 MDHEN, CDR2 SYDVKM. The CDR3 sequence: CASSLQGAGEDEQFF. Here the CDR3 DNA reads TGTGCCAGCAGTTTACAGGGGGCTGGTGAGGATGAGCAGTTCTTC.

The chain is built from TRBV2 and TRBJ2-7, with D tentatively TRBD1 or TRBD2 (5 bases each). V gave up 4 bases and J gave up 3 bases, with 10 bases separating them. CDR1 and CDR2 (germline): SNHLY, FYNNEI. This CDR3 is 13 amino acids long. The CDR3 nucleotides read TGTGCCAGCAGTGGGGACGGAAACTACGAGCAGTACTTC. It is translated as CASSGDGNYEQYF.

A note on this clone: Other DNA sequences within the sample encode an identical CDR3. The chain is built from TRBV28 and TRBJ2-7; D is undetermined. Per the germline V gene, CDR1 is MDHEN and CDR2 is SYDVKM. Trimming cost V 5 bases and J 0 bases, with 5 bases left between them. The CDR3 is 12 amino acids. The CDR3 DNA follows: TGTGCCAGCAGTCCCCCCTCCTACGAGCAGTACTTC. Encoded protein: CASSPPSYEQYF.

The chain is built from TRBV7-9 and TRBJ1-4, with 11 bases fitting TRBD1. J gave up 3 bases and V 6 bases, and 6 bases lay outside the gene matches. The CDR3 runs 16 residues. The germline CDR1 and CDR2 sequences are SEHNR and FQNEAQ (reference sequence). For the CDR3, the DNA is TGTGCCAGCAGAAAGGGACAGGGGGGCGCTAATGAAAAACTGTTTTTT. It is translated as CASRKGQGGANEKLFF.

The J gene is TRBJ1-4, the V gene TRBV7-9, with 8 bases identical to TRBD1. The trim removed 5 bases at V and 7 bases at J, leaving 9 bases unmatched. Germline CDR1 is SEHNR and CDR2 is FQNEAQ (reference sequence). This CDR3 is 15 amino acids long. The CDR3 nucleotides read TGTGCCAGCAGCCCGACCCAGGGACAGGCTGAAAAACTGTTTTTT. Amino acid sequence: CASSPTQGQAEKLFF.

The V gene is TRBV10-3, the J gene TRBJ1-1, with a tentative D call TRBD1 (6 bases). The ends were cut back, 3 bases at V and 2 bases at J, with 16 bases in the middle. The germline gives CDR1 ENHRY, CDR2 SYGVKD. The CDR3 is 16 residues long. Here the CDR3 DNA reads TGTGCCATCAGTGACCCGGCCACAGGGTTTAACACTGAAGCTTTCTTT. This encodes CAISDPATGFNTEAFF.

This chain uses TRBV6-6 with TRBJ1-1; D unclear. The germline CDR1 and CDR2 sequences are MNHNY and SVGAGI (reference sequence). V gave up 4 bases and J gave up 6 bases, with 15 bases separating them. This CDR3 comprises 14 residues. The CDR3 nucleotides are TGTGCCAGCAGTTCCAATTCTGTGGGCGCTGAAGCTTTCTTT. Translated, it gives CASSSNSVGAEAFF.

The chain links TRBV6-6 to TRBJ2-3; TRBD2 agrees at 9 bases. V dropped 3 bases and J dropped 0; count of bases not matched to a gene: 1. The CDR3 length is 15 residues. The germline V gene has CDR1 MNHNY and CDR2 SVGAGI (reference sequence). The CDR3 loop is CASSYTSGSTDTQYF. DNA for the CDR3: TGTGCCAGCAGTTATACTAGCGGGAGCACAGATACGCAGTATTTT.

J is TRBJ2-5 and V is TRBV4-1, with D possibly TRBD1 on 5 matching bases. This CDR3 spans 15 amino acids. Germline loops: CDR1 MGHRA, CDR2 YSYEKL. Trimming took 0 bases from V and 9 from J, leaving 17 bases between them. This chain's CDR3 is CASSQDRSGLIPQYF. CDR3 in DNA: TGCGCCAGCAGCCAAGATAGGTCAGGGCTAATTCCCCAGTACTTC.

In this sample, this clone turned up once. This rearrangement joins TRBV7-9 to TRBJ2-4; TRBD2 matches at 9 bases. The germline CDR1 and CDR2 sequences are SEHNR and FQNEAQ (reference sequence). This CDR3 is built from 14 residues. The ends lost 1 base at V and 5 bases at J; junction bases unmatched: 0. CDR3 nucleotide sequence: TGTGCCAGCAGCTTAGTAGCGGGGGAAAACATTCAGTACTTC. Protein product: CASSLVAGENIQYF.

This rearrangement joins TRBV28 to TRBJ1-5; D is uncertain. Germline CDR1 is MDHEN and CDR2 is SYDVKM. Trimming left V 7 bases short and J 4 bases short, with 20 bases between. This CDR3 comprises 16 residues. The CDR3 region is CASTQSRGGINQPQHF. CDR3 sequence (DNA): TGTGCCAGCACTCAATCCAGAGGAGGGATTAATCAGCCCCAGCATTTT. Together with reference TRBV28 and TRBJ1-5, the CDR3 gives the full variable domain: DVKVTQSSRYLVKRTGEKVFLECVQDMDHENMFWYRQDPGLGLRLIYFSYDVKMKEKGDIPEGYSVSREKKERFSLILESASTNQTSMYLCASTQSRGGINQPQHFGDGTRLSIL.

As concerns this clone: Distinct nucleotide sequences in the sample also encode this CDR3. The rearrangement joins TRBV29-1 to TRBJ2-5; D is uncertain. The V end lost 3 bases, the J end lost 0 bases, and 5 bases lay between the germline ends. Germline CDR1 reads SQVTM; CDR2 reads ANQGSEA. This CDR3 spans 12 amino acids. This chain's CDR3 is CSVDRNQETQYF. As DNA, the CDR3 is TGCAGCGTTGACAGGAACCAAGAGACCCAGTACTTC.

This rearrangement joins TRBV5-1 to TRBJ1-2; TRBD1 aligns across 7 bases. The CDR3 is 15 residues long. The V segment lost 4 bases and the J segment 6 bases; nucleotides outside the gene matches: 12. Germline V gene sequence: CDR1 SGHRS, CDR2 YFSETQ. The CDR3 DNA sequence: TGCGCCAGCAGCGCTGATGGGACAGCCCTCCATGGCTACACCTTC. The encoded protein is CASSADGTALHGYTF.

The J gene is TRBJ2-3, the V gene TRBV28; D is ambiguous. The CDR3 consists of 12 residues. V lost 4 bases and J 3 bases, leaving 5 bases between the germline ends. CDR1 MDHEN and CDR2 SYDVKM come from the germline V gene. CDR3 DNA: TGTGCCAGCAGTTCCGAGACAGATACGCAGTATTTT. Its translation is CASSSETDTQYF.

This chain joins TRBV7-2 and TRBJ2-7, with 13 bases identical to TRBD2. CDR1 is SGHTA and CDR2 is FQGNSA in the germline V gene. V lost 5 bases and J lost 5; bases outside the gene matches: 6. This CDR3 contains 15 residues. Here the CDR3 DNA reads TGTGCCAGCAGCAGACTAGCGGGGGGAGACGACGAGCAGTACTTC. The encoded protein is CASSRLAGGDDEQYF.

The CDR3 DNA reads TGTGCCTGGAGTGTAGTCAACACGGGCGGCACCGGGGAGCTGTTTTTT. It specifies CAWSVVNTGGTGELFF. This chain connects TRBV30 to TRBJ2-2; unclear D gene. Germline V lookup: CDR1 GTSNPN, CDR2 SVGIG (reference sequence). V gave up 0 bases and J gave up 4 bases, with 15 bases separating them. The CDR3 consists of 16 residues.

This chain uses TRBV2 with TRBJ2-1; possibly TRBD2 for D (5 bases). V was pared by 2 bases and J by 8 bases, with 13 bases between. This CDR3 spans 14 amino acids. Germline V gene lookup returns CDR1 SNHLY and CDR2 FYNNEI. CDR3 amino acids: CASSEWAGADEQFF. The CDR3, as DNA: TGTGCCAGCAGTGAATGGGCGGGCGCAGATGAGCAGTTCTTC.

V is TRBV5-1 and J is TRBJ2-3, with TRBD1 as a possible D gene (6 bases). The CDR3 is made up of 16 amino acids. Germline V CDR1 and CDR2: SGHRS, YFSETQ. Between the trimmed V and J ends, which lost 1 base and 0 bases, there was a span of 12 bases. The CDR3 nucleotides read TGCGCCAGCAGCTTGTTGGCAGGGGAGAGCACAGATACGCAGTATTTT. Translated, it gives CASSLLAGESTDTQYF.

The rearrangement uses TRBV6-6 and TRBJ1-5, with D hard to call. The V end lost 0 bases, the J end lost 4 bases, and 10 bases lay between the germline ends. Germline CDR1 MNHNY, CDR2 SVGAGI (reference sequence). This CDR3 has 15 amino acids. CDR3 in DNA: TGTGCCAGCAGTTACTCGACGCCGGATAATCAGCCCCAGCATTTT. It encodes CASSYSTPDNQPQHF.

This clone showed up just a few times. The CDR3 sequence is CASSLWGADTIYF. CDR3 sequence (DNA): TGTGCCAGCAGCTTGTGGGGGGCGGACACCATATATTTT. The chain uses TRBV5-4 and TRBJ1-3; D possibly corresponds to TRBD1 (6 bases). Germline CDR1 SGHNT, CDR2 YYREEE (reference sequence). The CDR3 contains 13 residues. V was cut by 1 base and J by 8 bases, with 10 bases left in between.